The clone carrying this T cell receptor (beta chain) was detected only a few times. The antigen remains unidentified. This sample is drawn from a study of blood T cells in healthy people across ages. The study's findings and limits: Because sorting was not performed, PBMCs prevented conclusive naive versus antigen-experienced comparison. Long-lived donors carried more naive CD4+ cells and greater diversity than aged donors.

This CDR3 is built from 14 residues. V was pared by 7 bases and J by 5 bases, with 8 bases of the junction left unmatched. Germline V gene lookup returns CDR1 SNHLY and CDR2 FYNNEI. Staff drew about 10 milliliters of peripheral blood from each donor. Isolation of PBMCs gave at least 6 million cells per sample. Primed by a sample-barcoded 5' primer and a J-beta primer mix, a second PCR proceeded for about 6 to 12 cycles. TCRdb processed the 5' RACE reads anew with MiXCR; each CDR3 protein has one entry. This table holds roughly 1.9 million distinct CDR3 sequences, about 39% found once. The origin of this receptor is a human donor in good health. Sequenced material: blood. V and J are TRBV2 and TRBJ2-5; 9 bases fit TRBD2. The CDR3 here is CASTRGGRGETQYF. CDR3 in DNA: TGTGCCAGCACGCGGGGGGGCCGTGGGGAGACCCAGTACTTC.